This record looks at one T cell receptor (beta chain) sequence and its context. The specificity of this receptor is unknown. Here, both gene names and germline sequences come from the mouse. The read ends 1 residue shy of where the CDR3 ends; the end is completed using the germline J gene. Library creation used the immunoSEQ multiplex PCR assay. TCRbeta CDR3 sequencing was performed at survey depth by Adaptive Biotechnologies, and CDR3 sequences, V/J genes, productive frequency and template counts were reported. Amplification of TCR beta CDR3 regions started from genomic DNA instead of RNA. The original pipeline was this. Pairwise repertoire overlap between tissues was quantified with Jensen-Shannon divergence, where 1 means complete divergence and 0 identical. Based on pairwise JSD values, tissues were grouped by single-linkage agglomerative hierarchical clustering, and the results were shown as dendrograms. GLIPH2 was run on all patient samples with simulation_depth 1000, kmer_min_depth 3, cdr3_length_cutoff 8, keeping groups with more than two unique CDR3s. In a standardized tissue-overlap score, Jaccard GLIPH-group overlap across patients was extrapolated to a standard repertoire size of 1000 clones. Linear mixed-effect models, with tissue included as a fixed effect and individual included as a random effect, were used to assess associations of diversity with clinical or experimental variables. This immuneACCESS table, as held by TCRdb, lists in-frame sequences with V and J called but not all clones. Of the missing ones, under half trace to an unresolved V gene in checked studies; the others have no known cause. The V and J calls and the clone size are those of that table, but D and trimming were determined from the DNA. The sample records approximately 45,000 clones, about 73% of which are singletons. Clones ranked in the top ten supply roughly 0.5% of the sample.

V lost 3 bases and J lost 0 bases, and the count of bases not matched to a germline gene is 2. CDR1 and CDR2 are drawn from the germline V gene (reference sequence): NNHNN, SYGAGS. Inclusive of the bounding cysteine and phenylalanine, the CDR3 is 16 residues long. Only the CDR3 bases that were read are kept: 45 of them, in frame from base 1. This specimen belongs to a study of tissue T cells after allogeneic stem cell transplantation (dated by TCRdb to between 2021 and 2023). For context, the study as a whole: The study profiled TCR beta repertoires in many tissues obtained from research autopsies of patients with and without GVHD, and also in mouse models of GVHD. The human arm was conducted as a prospective observational study, and neither blinding nor randomization was performed. General findings and caveats noted by the study authors: Only a few T cell clones appeared in more than one patient, yet motif-based clustering showed tissue-specific repertoire signatures that were shared between patients. The study did not establish which tissue TCRs were alloreactive or antigen-specific, and some clones may have been host cells that persisted. A small and clinically heterogeneous patient cohort was studied, and sampling depth was acknowledged as a limitation. In both patients and mice, T cells from blood and spleen picked up only a limited part of the TCR repertoire that was detected in tissues. Within patients, how anatomically similar tissues were was a major factor shaping TCR repertoire composition, regardless of disease or transplant status.

The TCR sequence derives from a pool of C57BL/6 mice in good health. This receptor chain uses TRBV13-2 and TRBJ2-5; TRBD2 agrees with 12 junctional bases. Sequencing was carried out using sorted cells pooled from one or two spleens. The CDR3 reads CASGADWGGNQDTQYF. The part of the CDR3 DNA that was read is TGTGCCAGCGGTGCGGACTGGGGGGGTAACCAAGACACCCAGTAC.